This T cell receptor (beta chain) was retrieved from a study of OX40 agonist ivuxolimab in advanced cancers. Profiling relied on immunoSEQ multiplex PCR, and the TCRdb table lists in-frame clones only, not all of them. The sample holds approximately 82,000 clones; around 83% are singletons and the top ten take more than 2%. There are 15 residues in the CDR3. The V and J ends lost 2 bases and 0 bases, in that order; junction bases with no gene match: 1. Germline lookup yields CDR1 MNHNY and CDR2 SVGAGI (reference sequence). The input for sequencing was CD4+ or CD8+ T cells sorted from blood, taken in a trial of the OX40 agonist ivuxolimab. The V and J genes are TRBV6-6 and TRBJ2-3; 8 bases fit TRBD2. This sequence was found in an adult with an advanced solid tumor such as melanoma, head and neck, liver or kidney cancer. The CDR3 protein is CASSYGLASTDTQYF. In DNA, the CDR3 is TGTGCCAGCAGTTACGGACTAGCTAGCACAGATACGCAGTATTTT.